The entry that follows covers one TCR beta chain sequence. Its antigen is still unknown. This record comes from a study of vaccination and CD4 T cells after COVID-19. Study in general: Investigators drew the post-COVID samples a median around 93 days after diagnosis, with a range of 35 to 161. Whole-study findings and limits: Convalescent patients were relatively few, and early post-infection timepoints were missing.

Researchers used the Oncomine TCR Beta short-read assay to sequence DNA from cultured CD4+ T cells. Via MiXCR, TCRdb re-called the PCR reads, giving one row per CDR3 protein. Of tens of thousands of distinct CDR3 sequences in the sample, 67% were seen once. The treatment denotes: roughly ten-day PBMC culture with coronavirus spike peptide pools or control peptides (ViraFEST assay). After being plated at fewer than 2.5 million per well, PBMCs were cultured with 9.5 to 10 IU/ml IL-2 and 10 ug/ml peptide pools. Sequenced here: CD4+ T cells from blood, cultured in vitro, sampled after SARS-CoV-2 vaccination. The sequence was collected from a human donor who received a COVID-19 vaccine.

The DNA for the CDR3 is TGTGCCAGCAGCTTCGGGAGACGAGCAAACACCATATATTTT. Protein sequence: CASSFGRRANTIYF. The chain has TRBV5-8 and TRBJ1-3; the D is unclear. CDR1 and CDR2 (germline): SGHTS, YDEGEE. The V end lost 2 bases, the J end lost 6 bases, and 12 bases lay between the germline ends. There are 14 residues in the CDR3.